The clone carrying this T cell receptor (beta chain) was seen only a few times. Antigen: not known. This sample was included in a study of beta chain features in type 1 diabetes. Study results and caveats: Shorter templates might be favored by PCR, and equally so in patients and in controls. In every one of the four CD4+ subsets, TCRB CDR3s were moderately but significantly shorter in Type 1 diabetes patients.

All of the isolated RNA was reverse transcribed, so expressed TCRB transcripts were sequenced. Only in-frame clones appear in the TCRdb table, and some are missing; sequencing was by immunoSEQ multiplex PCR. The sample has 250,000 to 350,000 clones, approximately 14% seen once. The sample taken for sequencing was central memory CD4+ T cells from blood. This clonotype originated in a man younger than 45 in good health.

As DNA, the CDR3 is TGTGCCAGCAGCCCGGACAGGGGAGGCGTTACAGACAATGAGCAGTTCTTC. Translation gives CASSPDRGGVTDNEQFF. The rearrangement links TRBV7-9 to TRBJ2-1; 9 bases are a match to TRBD1. The CDR3 is 17 residues long. V was clipped by 5 bases and J by 5 bases; unmatched bases: 13. Germline CDR1 is SEHNR and CDR2 is FQNEAQ (reference sequence).